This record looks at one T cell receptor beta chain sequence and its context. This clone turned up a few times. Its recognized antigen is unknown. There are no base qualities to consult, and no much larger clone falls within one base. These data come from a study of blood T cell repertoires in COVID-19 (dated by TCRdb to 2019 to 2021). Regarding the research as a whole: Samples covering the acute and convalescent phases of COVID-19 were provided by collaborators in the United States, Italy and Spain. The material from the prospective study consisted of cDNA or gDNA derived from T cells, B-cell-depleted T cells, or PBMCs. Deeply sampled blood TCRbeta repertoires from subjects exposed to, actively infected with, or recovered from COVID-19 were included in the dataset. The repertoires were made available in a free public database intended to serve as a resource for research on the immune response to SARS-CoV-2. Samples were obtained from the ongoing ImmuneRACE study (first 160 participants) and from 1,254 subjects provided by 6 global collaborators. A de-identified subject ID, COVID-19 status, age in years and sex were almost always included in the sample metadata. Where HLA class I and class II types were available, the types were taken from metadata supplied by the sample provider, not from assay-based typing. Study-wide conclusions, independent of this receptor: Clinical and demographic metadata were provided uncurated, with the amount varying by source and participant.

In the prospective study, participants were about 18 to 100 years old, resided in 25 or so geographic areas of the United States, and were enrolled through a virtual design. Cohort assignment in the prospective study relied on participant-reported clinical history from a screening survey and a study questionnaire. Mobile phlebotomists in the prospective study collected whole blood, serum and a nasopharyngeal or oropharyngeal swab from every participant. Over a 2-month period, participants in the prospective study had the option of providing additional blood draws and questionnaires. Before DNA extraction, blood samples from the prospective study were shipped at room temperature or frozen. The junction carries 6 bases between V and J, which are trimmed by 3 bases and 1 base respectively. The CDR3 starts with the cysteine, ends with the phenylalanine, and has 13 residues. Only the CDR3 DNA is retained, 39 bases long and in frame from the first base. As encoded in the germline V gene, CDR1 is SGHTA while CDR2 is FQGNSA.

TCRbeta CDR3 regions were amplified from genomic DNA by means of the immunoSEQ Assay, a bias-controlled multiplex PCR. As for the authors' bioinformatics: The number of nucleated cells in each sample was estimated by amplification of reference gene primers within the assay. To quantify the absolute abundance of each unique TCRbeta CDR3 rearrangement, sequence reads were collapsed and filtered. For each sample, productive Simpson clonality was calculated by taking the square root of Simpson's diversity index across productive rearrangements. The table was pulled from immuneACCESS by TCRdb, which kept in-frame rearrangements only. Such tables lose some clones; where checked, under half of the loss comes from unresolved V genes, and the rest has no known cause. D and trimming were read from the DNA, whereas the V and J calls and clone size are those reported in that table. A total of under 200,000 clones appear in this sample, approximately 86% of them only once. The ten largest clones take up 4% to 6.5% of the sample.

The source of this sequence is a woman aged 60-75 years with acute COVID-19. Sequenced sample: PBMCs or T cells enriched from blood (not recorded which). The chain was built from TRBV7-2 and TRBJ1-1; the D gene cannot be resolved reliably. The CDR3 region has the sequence CASSFRGNTEAFF. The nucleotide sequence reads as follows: TGTGCCAGCAGCTTCCGGGGGAACACTGAAGCTTTCTTT.